This T cell receptor (beta chain) was profiled in a study of spatial heterogeneity in lung cancer. Overall study: Alpha-chain detections were consistently fewer than beta-chain detections among the sequences.

CDR1 is SGHAT, CDR2 FQNNGV, per germline. The CDR3 has 15 residues. V lost 2 bases, J lost 3 bases, and 11 bases lay in between. The time point denotes: sample taken at primary tumor resection. The study sequenced unsorted whole RNA from tumor, nontumor lung or frozen PBMC. This clonotype was recorded at least ten times. As yet, its antigen is unknown. A distinct unique molecular identifier was carried by each TCR cDNA molecule. TCRdb analysed the 5' RACE reads with MiXCR anew, one entry per CDR3 protein. The table includes about 38,000 distinct CDR3 sequences, roughly 5.2% detected once. Study-level results: Blood carried ubiquitous expanded tumor TCRs more at resection than follow-up.

Material: PBMCs, obtained at surgery. The sequence was collected from a male donor with early-stage non-small cell lung cancer. The chain links TRBV11-2 to TRBJ2-1; no definite D call. CDR3 loop: CASSLNPLGYNEQFF. For the CDR3, the DNA is TGTGCCAGCAGCTTAAACCCTTTGGGCTACAATGAGCAGTTCTTC.